The TCR beta chain under discussion was sequenced for a study of Graves' ophthalmopathy and Graves' hyperthyroidism. As the template, RNA transcripts were used to amplify TCR beta CDR3 regions. HTBI primers were employed in first-round RT-PCR, then a second-round multiplex PCR followed. TCRdb itself ran the multiplex PCR reads through MiXCR, one entry per CDR3 protein. The sample shows approximately 700,000 distinct CDR3 sequences, about 40% of them seen only once. The CDR3 spans 12 residues. Germline loops: CDR1 DFQATT, CDR2 SNEGSKA (reference sequence). V lost 3 bases and J lost 5, with 10 bases in between. This clonotype was seen many times.

The sample consisted of peripheral blood. This chain uses TRBV20-1 with TRBJ2-5; D is perhaps TRBD2 (5 bases). This receptor was taken from an adult man with Graves' ophthalmopathy. CDR3 sequence reads: CSARKGVETQYF. The CDR3 nucleotides are TGCAGTGCTAGGAAGGGAGTCGAGACCCAGTACTTC.